The 19 T cell receptor beta chains listed next were all sequenced from one sample in a study of Graves' ophthalmopathy and Graves' hyperthyroidism. The authors amplified TCR beta CDR3 regions, and they did so from RNA transcripts for repertoire sequencing. HTBI primers served in a first-round RT-PCR, which a second-round multiplex PCR followed. TCRdb reprocessed the multiplex PCR reads via MiXCR and lists one record per CDR3 protein. The profile shows hundreds of thousands of distinct CDR3 sequences, about 20% of them singletons. The sequenced sample was peripheral blood. All receptors come from a woman aged 18 to 35 with stable Graves' hyperthyroidism. Some clones in this sample may be carry-over from other donors' samples.

The genes are TRBV18 and TRBJ1-1; possible D gene TRBD1, 5 bases. The length of the CDR3 is 16 residues. From germline, CDR1 is KGHSH and CDR2 LQKENI. The V gene lost 0 bases and the J gene lost 3 bases, with 14 bases spanning the gap. In DNA, the CDR3 is TGTGCCAGCTCACCACCGGCGGGGGGAATGCACACTGAAGCTTTCTTT. It is translated as CASSPPAGGMHTEAFF.

This chain connects TRBV24-1 to TRBJ1-5; D may be TRBD1 (5 bases). Germline CDR1 reads KGHDR; CDR2 reads SFDVKD. The CDR3 consists of 17 residues. Trimming stripped 2 bases from V and 7 bases from J, with 20 bases between. The CDR3 protein is CATSDSLRQGVGQPQHF. CDR3 sequence (DNA): TGTGCCACCAGTGATTCGCTACGTCAGGGAGTGGGGCAGCCCCAGCATTTT.

This clonotype was seen at least ten times. The chain uses TRBV5-1 and TRBJ2-5; D gene ambiguous. Trimming removed 1 base at V and 0 bases at J, with 4 bases between. Per germline, CDR1 SGHRS and CDR2 YFSETQ. The CDR3 sequence is 13 residues long. In DNA, the CDR3 is TGCGCCAGCAGCTTGTATAACCAAGAGACCCAGTACTTC. Amino acid sequence: CASSLYNQETQYF.

This clonotype was counted many times. This chain uses TRBV27 with TRBJ2-4; 8 bases agree with TRBD1. With V trimmed by 3 bases and J by 2 bases, 3 bases remained unmatched. The CDR3 is 15 amino acids. The germline CDR1 and CDR2 sequences are MNHEY and SMNVEV (reference sequence). The CDR3 here is CASSFQGATKNIQYF. The CDR3 DNA reads as TGTGCCAGCAGTTTTCAGGGGGCGACCAAAAACATTCAGTACTTC.

This clonotype was counted ten times or more. V and J are TRBV2 and TRBJ2-2; 9 positions match TRBD1. Germline CDR1 and CDR2: SNHLY and FYNNEI. J gave up 6 bases and V 7 bases, and 6 bases lay outside the gene matches. This CDR3 contains 14 residues. The CDR3 sequence: CASKGQGKSGELFF. In DNA form, the CDR3 reads TGTGCCAGCAAGGGACAGGGAAAGTCCGGGGAGCTGTTTTTT.

J is TRBJ2-5 and V is TRBV30, with D possibly being TRBD1 or TRBD2 (6 bases each). The V end was cut by 3 bases, the J end by 5 bases, with 16 bases between. This CDR3 region has 14 residues. Germline loops: CDR1 GTSNPN, CDR2 SVGIG (reference sequence). CDR3 loop: CAWRAGGGSETQYF. The CDR3 DNA is TGTGCCTGGAGGGCCGGAGGGGGGTCCGAGACCCAGTACTTC.

The rearrangement joins TRBV5-1 to TRBJ2-7; 7 bases line up with TRBD1. CDR3 length: 13 residues. Germline CDR1 is SGHRS and CDR2 is YFSETQ. V gave up 3 bases and J gave up 4 bases; unmatched junction bases: 4. DNA of the CDR3: TGCGCCAGCAGCTGGGGACAGCCATACGAGCAGTACTTC. Protein product: CASSWGQPYEQYF.

This clonotype was recorded at least ten times. The chain couples TRBV6-1 to TRBJ2-5; D may be TRBD1 (6 bases). Trimming shortened V by 4 bases and J by 5 bases, and 17 bases separated the two germline ends. Germline CDR1 and CDR2: MNHNS and SASEGT. This CDR3 has 15 residues. CDR3 region: CASSGTQGPAETQYF. The CDR3 bases are TGTGCCAGCAGTGGTACACAGGGTCCAGCGGAGACCCAGTACTTC.

This clonotype has a count of ten or more. The chain links TRBV20-1 to TRBJ1-6; TRBD1 might be the D (6 bases). This CDR3 contains 14 residues. Germline V gene sequence: CDR1 DFQATT, CDR2 SNEGSKA (reference sequence). Trimming cost V 2 bases and J 8 bases, with 13 bases left between them. Here the CDR3 reads CSARWPGGDSPLHF. CDR3 sequence (DNA): TGCAGTGCTAGATGGCCCGGGGGCGATTCACCCCTCCACTTT.

This clonotype has just a few counts. The chain couples TRBV14 to TRBJ2-4; 8 positions match TRBD1. Germline V gene lookup returns CDR1 SGHDN and CDR2 FVKESK. The CDR3 extends over 13 amino acids. V shed 4 bases and J 9 bases; nucleotides not matched to a gene: 5. The CDR3 is CASSLTGDLIQYF. Here the CDR3 DNA reads TGTGCCAGCAGCCTGACAGGGGATCTCATTCAGTACTTC.

This clonotype was picked up many times. The chain combines TRBV12-3 or TRBV12-4 with TRBJ2-5; 9 bases align to TRBD2. The V gene end was trimmed by 1 base and the J gene end by 3 bases; junction bases not matched to a gene: 9. The CDR3 has 17 residues. Here the CDR3 reads CASSLGARGGAEETQYF. The CDR3 coding sequence is TGTGCCAGCAGTTTAGGGGCACGCGGGGGGGCGGAAGAGACCCAGTACTTC.

This clonotype came up many times. The V and J genes are TRBV20-1 and TRBJ2-7; D ambiguous. The CDR3 runs 14 residues. In germline, CDR1 is DFQATT, CDR2 SNEGSKA (reference sequence). Trimming pared 0 bases from V and 2 bases from J, leaving 11 bases between. CDR3 coding DNA: TGCAGTGCTAGAGATAAGGGAATGACCTACGAGCAGTACTTC. Protein: CSARDKGMTYEQYF.

This clonotype came up many times. J is TRBJ1-1 and V is TRBV29-1; 8 positions agree with TRBD1. The V gene end was trimmed by 3 bases and the J gene end by 5 bases; junction bases not matched to a gene: 11. Germline assignment: CDR1 SQVTM and CDR2 ANQGSEA. CDR3 length equals 15 residues. The CDR3 loop is CSVEGSGGRKTEAFF. The CDR3 DNA is TGCAGCGTTGAGGGCTCAGGGGGCAGGAAAACTGAAGCTTTCTTT.

The V call is TRBV18, the J call TRBJ2-7; no definite D call. V was cut by 9 bases and J by 5 bases, with 17 bases left in between. The CDR3 consists of 13 residues. Germline CDR1 KGHSH, CDR2 LQKENI. The CDR3 bases are TGTGCCAGTCGTATGAAGATGTCCGACGAGCAGTACTTC. Its protein product is CASRMKMSDEQYF.

This clonotype was counted many times. The chain combines TRBV5-1 with TRBJ2-5; TRBD2 agrees at 7 bases. The end of the DNA fits TRBJ2-1 better, so the J call may be wrong. CDR1 SGHRS and CDR2 YFSETQ come from the germline V gene. This CDR3 contains 14 residues. CDR3 in amino acids: CASSRLAEYNEQFF. The CDR3 DNA reads as TGCGCCAGCAGCCGCCTAGCGGAGTACAATGAGCAGTTCTTC.

The J gene is TRBJ2-2, the V gene TRBV12-3 or TRBV12-4; TRBD2 aligns across 11 bases. Trimming removed 5 bases from V and 9 bases from J; junction bases left unmatched: 11. The CDR3 is 16 residues long. The CDR3 protein is CASSPSSGGTLRELFF. Here the CDR3 DNA reads TGTGCCAGCAGTCCCTCTAGCGGGGGGACCTTGAGGGAGCTGTTTTTT.

Many counts were recorded for this clonotype. This chain uses TRBV13 with TRBJ1-3; D remains ambiguous. V was clipped by 6 bases and J by 0 bases, with 15 bases between them. The germline gives CDR1 PRHDT, CDR2 FYEKMQ (reference sequence). The CDR3 sequence is 16 residues long. For the CDR3, the DNA is TGTGCCAGCAGAAACACCGACGGCGACTCTGGAAACACCATATATTTT. It codes for CASRNTDGDSGNTIYF.

The table lists this clonotype with many counts. The CDR3 coding sequence is TGTGCCAGCAGTTTTCGAGTGCTTTCCTACGAGCAGTACTTC. Translated, it gives CASSFRVLSYEQYF. The V and J genes are TRBV28 and TRBJ2-7; no clear D. CDR3 length equals 14 residues. V dropped 3 bases and J dropped 1 base, with 10 bases sitting between them. Germline CDR1 is MDHEN and CDR2 is SYDVKM.

This clonotype was observed a handful of times. The chain couples TRBV3-1 to TRBJ1-2, with D perhaps TRBD1 (5 bases). CDR1 LGHDT and CDR2 YNNKEL come from the germline V gene (reference sequence). Trimming removed 3 bases from V and 4 bases from J, with 15 bases in between. The CDR3 is 15 residues long. The CDR3 here is CASSQDLSGAYGYTF. The CDR3 DNA is TGTGCCAGCAGCCAGGACTTAAGTGGGGCCTATGGCTACACCTTC.